These 8 T cell receptor beta chains were all obtained from the same sample, sequenced in a study of PD-L1 blockade in urothelial cancer (TCRdb year 2017). This specimen's time point label, per the study, means: pretreatment peripheral blood. Libraries were prepared through the immunoSEQ multiplex PCR assay. TCRdb retrieved this table from immuneACCESS and kept in-frame rearrangements only. Not all clones are present; in checked studies, unresolved V genes account for under half, and no reason is known for the remainder. Here the sample has tens of thousands of clones; around 85% occur a single time. The top ten clones comprise about 15% of the sample. Sequencing used PBMCs, obtained around atezolizumab (anti-PD-L1) treatment. These receptors all come from a man in his sixties with urothelial cancer.

A single count supports this clone. The chain has TRBV6-6 and TRBJ1-1; a possible D gene is TRBD1 (6 bases). Germline CDR1 reads MNHNY; CDR2 reads SVGAGI (reference sequence). Trimming stripped 8 bases from V and 11 bases from J, with 21 bases between. This CDR3 contains 13 residues. The CDR3 sequence: CASEPSGEGWAFF. CDR3 coding DNA: TGTGCCAGCGAGCCCTCAGGGGAAGGGTGGGCTTTCTTT.

The V and J genes are TRBV5-1 and TRBJ1-1; no clear D gene. The CDR3 extends over 15 amino acids. Germline V gene data show CDR1 as SGHRS and CDR2 as YFSETQ. Trimming removed 4 bases at V and 0 bases at J, with 13 bases between. The CDR3 loop reads CASSLGGQMNTEAFF. As DNA, the CDR3 is TGCGCCAGCAGCCTGGGAGGGCAGATGAACACTGAAGCTTTCTTT.

The chain combines TRBV5-4 with TRBJ2-7, with TRBD2 matching over 9 bases. The CDR3 spans 14 residues. Trimming at V came to 0 bases and at J to 4 bases, leaving 2 bases not matched to a gene. Per germline, CDR1 SGHNT and CDR2 YYREEE (reference sequence). The CDR3 protein is CASSLGLAEYEQYF. The CDR3 DNA reads as TGTGCCAGCAGCTTGGGACTAGCGGAGTACGAGCAGTACTTC.

The chain recombines TRBV30 with TRBJ1-2, with 10 bases aligning to TRBD1. The junction had 7 bases not matched to a gene; V was cut back by 2 bases and J by 7 bases. The CDR3 is 14 amino acids. Per germline, CDR1 GTSNPN and CDR2 SVGIG (reference sequence). The CDR3 DNA reads TGTGCCTGGAGTACAGGACAGGGGGTGTTTGGCTACACCTTC. Its translation: CAWSTGQGVFGYTF.

The chain uses TRBV7-6 and TRBJ1-1; D is perhaps TRBD1 (6 bases). Looked up from germline, CDR1 is SGHVS and CDR2 is FNYEAQ. V lost 5 bases, J lost 8 bases, and 18 bases lay in between. This CDR3 has 14 amino acids. The CDR3 loop reads CASSTSGHSSEAFF. The CDR3 bases are TGTGCCAGCAGCACCTCGGGACACTCCTCCGAAGCTTTCTTT.

Concerning this clone: The junction does not match germline at one end; this may be a read error. The V call is TRBV4-3, the J call TRBJ1-4; maybe TRBD1 (5 bases). This CDR3 comprises 16 residues. Per the germline V gene, CDR1 is LGHNA and CDR2 is YSLEER. CDR3 sequence (DNA): TGCGTCAGCAGCCAAGATGCCAGGGCAGGTGGGGAAAAACTGTTTTTT. Amino acid sequence: CVSSQDARAGGEKLFF.

J is TRBJ1-1 and V is TRBV29-1; tentative D call: TRBD1 (6 bases). Germline CDR1 is SQVTM and CDR2 is ANQGSEA. This CDR3 is built from 14 residues. V shed 4 bases and J shed 4 bases, with 16 bases lying between them. CDR3 amino acids: CSVVWGGGVTEAFF. Written as DNA, the CDR3 is TGCAGCGTTGTCTGGGGGGGCGGTGTCACTGAAGCTTTCTTT.

The chain employs TRBV6-6 and TRBJ1-2; D might be TRBD1 (5 bases). V was pared by 0 bases and J by 3 bases, with 11 bases between. CDR3 length equals 15 residues. Germline-derived CDR1 and CDR2 are MNHNY and SVGAGI (reference sequence). The CDR3 region is CASSYSQEGDYGYTF. Here the CDR3 DNA reads TGTGCCAGCAGTTACTCACAGGAGGGAGACTATGGCTACACCTTC.